The 9 T cell receptor beta chains in this list originate from one sample, sequenced in a study of OX40 agonist ivuxolimab in advanced cancers. The table came from immunoSEQ multiplex PCR; TCRdb's copy has only in-frame clones and leaves some out. The sample records 41,000 or so clones, 70% to 85% being singletons. Here the sequenced sample was CD4+ or CD8+ T cells sorted from blood, taken in a trial of the OX40 agonist ivuxolimab. All receptors derive from an adult with an advanced solid tumor such as melanoma, head and neck, liver or kidney cancer.

The chain links TRBV28 to TRBJ1-5; TRBD1 matches 8 bases. Germline V gene lookup returns CDR1 MDHEN and CDR2 SYDVKM. The V gene end was trimmed by 7 bases and the J gene end by 7 bases; junction bases not matched to a gene: 6. There are 13 residues in the CDR3. Written as DNA, the CDR3 is TGTGCCAGCAACCGACAGGGGATACAGCCCCAGCATTTT. Translated: CASNRQGIQPQHF.

This sequence joins TRBV7-2 and TRBJ1-1; D call uncertain. The germline CDR1 and CDR2 sequences are SGHTA and FQGNSA. V was cut by 0 bases and J by 5 bases, with 13 bases left in between. CDR3 length: 15 residues. The CDR3 loop reads CASSLANSPETEAFF. For the CDR3, the DNA is TGTGCCAGCAGCTTAGCGAACTCCCCTGAGACTGAAGCTTTCTTT.

The rearrangement uses TRBV7-9 and TRBJ2-7; D not certain. Germline CDR1 SEHNR, CDR2 FQNEAQ (reference sequence). This CDR3 spans 14 amino acids. V lost 5 bases, J lost 0 bases, and 11 bases lay in between. The CDR3 region is CASSPWTDSYEQYF. CDR3 DNA sequence: TGTGCCAGCAGCCCCTGGACGGACTCCTACGAGCAGTACTTC.

This chain joins TRBV20-1 and TRBJ1-2, with D possibly matching TRBD1 (6 bases). There are 11 residues in the CDR3. Germline assignment: CDR1 DFQATT and CDR2 SNEGSKA (reference sequence). Trimming left V 3 bases short and J 10 bases short, with 12 bases between. This chain's CDR3 is CSARPQGHYTF. The CDR3 nucleotides are TGCAGTGCTAGGCCACAGGGCCACTACACCTTC.

The J gene is TRBJ1-1, the V gene TRBV25-1, with 11 bases that match TRBD1. V lost 6 bases to trimming and J lost 5 bases; unmatched junction nucleotides: 14. The CDR3 runs 17 residues. Germline assignment: CDR1 MGHDK and CDR2 SYGVNS. For the CDR3, the DNA is TGTGCCAGCAGAAAGACCGGGACAGGGGGTTTGCGGACTGAAGCTTTCTTT. Protein sequence: CASRKTGTGGLRTEAFF.

The CDR3 coding sequence is TGTGCCAGCAGCCCATTCGAAACGGGCGCTGGCTACACCTTC. Protein product: CASSPFETGAGYTF. V is TRBV11-2 and J is TRBJ1-2; D is unclear. This CDR3 contains 14 residues. The germline V gene has CDR1 SGHAT and CDR2 FQNNGV. V lost 5 bases, J lost 7 bases, and 17 bases lay in between. Full variable domain (remainder filled in from reference TRBV11-2 and TRBJ1-2): EAGVAQSPRYKIIEKRQSVAFWCNPISGHATLYWYQQILGQGPKLLIQFQNNGVVDDSQLPKDRFSAERLKGVDSTLKIQPAKLEDSAVYLCASSPFETGAGYTFGSGTRLTVV.

A few counts support this clone. CDR3: CASSPSLISGATEAFF. The CDR3 region has the DNA TGTGCCAGCAGCCCGAGCTTAATATCGGGGGCCACTGAAGCTTTCTTT. The chain couples TRBV7-9 to TRBJ1-1; maybe TRBD1 (6 bases). From germline, CDR1 is SEHNR and CDR2 FQNEAQ (reference sequence). This CDR3 is built from 16 residues. The V end lost 5 bases, the J end lost 4 bases, and 20 bases lay between the germline ends.

The J gene is TRBJ2-7, the V gene TRBV28, with unresolved D. The CDR3 spans 14 residues. From germline, CDR1 is MDHEN and CDR2 SYDVKM. V was trimmed by 2 bases and J by 2 bases, leaving 10 bases between them. CDR3 DNA: TGTGCCAGCAGTTTAAAAGGGAACACCTACGAGCAGTACTTC. Translation gives CASSLKGNTYEQYF.

J is TRBJ1-1 and V is TRBV5-1; 7 nucleotides align to TRBD1. The V gene end was trimmed by 5 bases and the J gene end by 1 base; junction bases not matched to a gene: 5. The CDR3 extends over 14 amino acids. Germline-derived CDR1 and CDR2 are SGHRS and YFSETQ. CDR3 sequence (DNA): TGCGCCAGCAGGGGGGACAGTTGGAACACTGAAGCTTTCTTT. Its translation: CASRGDSWNTEAFF.